These 28 T cell receptor beta chains share one sample of origin, sequenced in a study of blood T cell repertoires in COVID-19. Only in-frame clones appear in the TCRdb table, and some are missing; sequencing was by immunoSEQ multiplex PCR. The sample lists about 150,000 clones; 88% were seen once. Sequenced sample: peripheral blood. The source is an older woman with acute or convalescent COVID-19.

The genes are TRBV30 and TRBJ1-1; 9 nucleotides line up with TRBD1. Unmatched junction bases numbered 8, after V lost 3 bases and J lost 0 bases. The CDR3 runs to 16 residues. CDR1 is GTSNPN, CDR2 SVGIG, per germline (reference sequence). The CDR3 here is CAWSQRTGVMNTEAFF. The DNA for the CDR3 is TGTGCCTGGAGCCAAAGGACAGGGGTAATGAACACTGAAGCTTTCTTT.

The chain employs TRBV19 and TRBJ1-6, with TRBD1 identical over 7 bases. This CDR3 has 16 residues. CDR1 LNHDA and CDR2 SQIVND come from the germline V gene (reference sequence). V was clipped by 7 bases and J by 5 bases; unmatched bases: 11. DNA of the CDR3: TGTGCCAGTACTCAGGGGGAGCTCCTTAATAATTCACCCCTCCACTTT. Translation: CASTQGELLNNSPLHF.

The DNA of the CDR3 is TGTGCCAGCAGTTCCGGGGAGACAGGGGCAAATTCACCCCTCCACTTT. This translates into CASSSGETGANSPLHF. The rearrangement joins TRBV6-5 to TRBJ1-6, with TRBD1 matching over 8 bases. This CDR3 has 16 amino acids. The V gene end was trimmed by 4 bases and the J gene end by 7 bases; junction bases not matched to a gene: 9. Germline V gene sequence: CDR1 MNHEY, CDR2 SVGAGI.

V usage is TRBV15 and J usage is TRBJ2-2; TRBD1 matches 7 bases. This CDR3 comprises 13 residues. The V segment lost 5 bases and the J segment 5 bases; nucleotides outside the gene matches: 2. Germline lookup yields CDR1 LNHNV and CDR2 YYDKDF (reference sequence). This CDR3 reads CATSEQGTGELFF. CDR3 sequence (DNA): TGTGCCACCAGCGAACAGGGGACCGGGGAGCTGTTTTTT.

The genes are TRBV28 and TRBJ1-2; TRBD1 aligns across 7 bases. CDR3 length: 13 amino acids. CDR1 is MDHEN, CDR2 SYDVKM, per germline. The ends lost 5 bases at V and 5 bases at J; junction bases unmatched: 5. The CDR3 region has the DNA TGTGCCAGCAGTGTCGGGACAGCTTATGGCTACACCTTC. Encoded protein: CASSVGTAYGYTF.

The CDR3 sequence: CASSVGMVAGGGSNYGYTF. CDR3 sequence (DNA): TGTGCCAGCAGTGTTGGGATGGTGGCAGGGGGCGGTTCTAACTATGGCTACACCTTC. The chain employs TRBV2 and TRBJ1-2; 8 bases line up with TRBD1. This CDR3 contains 19 residues. Germline V CDR1 and CDR2: SNHLY, FYNNEI. V shed 4 bases and J 0 bases; nucleotides not matched to a gene: 16.

The chain links TRBV3-1 (or the pseudogene TRBV3-2) to TRBJ1-1; no clear D. V gave up 3 bases and J gave up 3 bases, with 14 bases separating them. This CDR3 has 15 amino acids. Germline V CDR1 and CDR2: LGHDT, YNNKEL (reference sequence). CDR3 region: CASSHGGGTYTEAFF. CDR3 DNA: TGTGCCAGCAGCCATGGAGGAGGAACCTACACTGAAGCTTTCTTT.

This chain links TRBV18 with TRBJ1-1, with D perhaps matching TRBD1 (6 bases). V shed 3 bases and J shed 7 bases, with 15 bases lying between them. From germline, CDR1 is KGHSH and CDR2 LQKENI. This CDR3 has 14 residues. The CDR3 bases are TGTGCCAGCTCACCCTCGGACAGTTTAGGTGAAGCTTTCTTT. It codes for CASSPSDSLGEAFF.

The chain carries TRBV6-5 and TRBJ1-6; 8 nucleotides align to TRBD1. This CDR3 spans 16 amino acids. CDR1 and CDR2 from the germline V gene are MNHEY and SVGAGI. V trimming: 0 bases; J trimming: 7 bases; junction bases outside the gene matches: 5. The CDR3 DNA reads TGTGCCAGCAGTTACTCCCCCGCAGGGGGCAATTCACCCCTCCACTTT. Its translation: CASSYSPAGGNSPLHF.

The gene calls are TRBV19 and TRBJ2-1; D perhaps matches TRBD2 (5 bases). Trimming left V 8 bases short and J 6 bases short, with 11 bases between. The CDR3 extends over 12 amino acids. The germline V gene encodes CDR1 LNHDA and CDR2 SQIVND (reference sequence). DNA of the CDR3: TGTGCCAGTGGCACTCTAGCCAATGAGCAGTTCTTC. Protein: CASGTLANEQFF.

V gene TRBV30 combines with J gene TRBJ1-5, with D unresolved. V lost 0 bases, J lost 0 bases, and 12 bases lay in between. The CDR3 spans 16 residues. CDR1 is GTSNPN and CDR2 is SVGIG in the germline V gene (reference sequence). The CDR3, as DNA: TGTGCCTGGAGTGTTTTAGTAGCTTATAGCAATCAGCCCCAGCATTTT. This sequence encodes CAWSVLVAYSNQPQHF.

This clone was recorded once. This chain joins TRBV12-5 and TRBJ1-2; 7 nucleotides align to TRBD1. Trimming removed 5 bases from V and 3 bases from J; junction bases left unmatched: 15. The CDR3 loop spans 17 amino acids. Germline V gene lookup returns CDR1 LGHNT and CDR2 FRNRAP. This CDR3 reads CASGLRQGVNQDYGYTF. For the CDR3, the DNA is TGTGCTAGTGGTCTCCGACAGGGAGTAAACCAAGACTATGGCTACACCTTC.

This chain uses TRBV5-1 with TRBJ2-2; 8 positions match TRBD2. Trimming at V came to 0 bases and at J to 5 bases, leaving 9 bases not matched to a gene. Germline lookup yields CDR1 SGHRS and CDR2 YFSETQ. The CDR3 spans 17 residues. The CDR3 coding sequence is TGCGCCAGCAGCTTGGCCCCGGGACTAGTAGGGACCGGGGAGCTGTTTTTT. It is translated as CASSLAPGLVGTGELFF.

This chain uses TRBV30 with TRBJ1-3; no firm D call. Germline V gives CDR1 GTSNPN, CDR2 SVGIG (reference sequence). This CDR3 has 17 residues. V lost 0 bases and J lost 0, with 15 bases in between. In DNA, the CDR3 is TGTGCCTGGAGTGTATGGTTAGTGCGGGGCTCTGGAAACACCATATATTTT. As protein: CAWSVWLVRGSGNTIYF.

This clone has more than one count but fewer than ten. The J gene is TRBJ1-6, the V gene TRBV6-5; D ambiguous. The CDR3 length is 14 residues. Germline assignment: CDR1 MNHEY and CDR2 SVGAGI. The V end was cut by 7 bases, the J end by 15 bases, with 22 bases between. Here the CDR3 reads CASTSGESPRGLHF. Here the CDR3 DNA reads TGTGCCAGCACGTCGGGTGAATCCCCTCGGGGCCTCCACTTT.

This chain connects TRBV4-1 to TRBJ2-1; the match to TRBD1 covers 9 bases. Germline CDR1 MGHRA, CDR2 YSYEKL. This CDR3 has 16 amino acids. Trimming at V came to 1 base and at J to 4 bases, leaving 5 bases not matched to a gene. For the CDR3, the DNA is TGCGCCAGCAGCCAAGCCGGGACAGGGAGTTACAATGAGCAGTTCTTC. Translated: CASSQAGTGSYNEQFF.

The chain carries TRBV28 and TRBJ1-2; no clear D gene. The CDR3 has 12 residues. The germline V gene encodes CDR1 MDHEN and CDR2 SYDVKM. V shed 2 bases and J shed 4 bases, with 5 bases lying between them. Here the CDR3 reads CASSLGGYGYTF. CDR3 in DNA: TGTGCCAGCAGTTTAGGCGGCTATGGCTACACCTTC.

V usage is TRBV6-2 or TRBV6-3 and J usage is TRBJ2-4; 11 bases match TRBD2. With V trimmed by 5 bases and J by 1 base, 16 bases remained unmatched. Germline CDR1 is MNHEY and CDR2 is SVGEGT. The CDR3 runs to 20 residues. The CDR3 DNA sequence: TGTGCCAGCAGTCCCTGGGAGACTAGCGGGGTGACTCGTGCCAAAAACATTCAGTACTTC. This encodes CASSPWETSGVTRAKNIQYF.

The chain joins TRBV10-3 to TRBJ2-7; maybe TRBD1 (5 bases). V lost 2 bases and J lost 2, with 13 bases in between. The CDR3 length is 15 residues. Germline-derived CDR1 and CDR2 are ENHRY and SYGVKD. CDR3 sequence reads: CAISEERQPPYEQYF. The CDR3 DNA reads TGTGCCATCAGTGAGGAGAGACAGCCCCCCTACGAGCAGTACTTC.

V usage is TRBV4-1 and J usage is TRBJ1-1; 8 positions agree with TRBD1. V lost 6 bases, J lost 9 bases, and 9 bases stayed unmatched. CDR3 size: 13 residues. Germline CDR1 MGHRA, CDR2 YSYEKL. The CDR3 bases are TGCGCCAGCAGGGATACCGGACAGGGTAAAGCTTTCTTT. The encoded protein is CASRDTGQGKAFF.

This sequence joins TRBV14 and TRBJ2-6, with 9 bases identical to TRBD1. This CDR3 comprises 17 residues. Germline CDR1 SGHDN, CDR2 FVKESK. J lost 2 bases, V lost 4 bases, and 6 bases had no gene match. The CDR3 nucleotides read TGTGCCAGCAGCCTAGGACAGGGGAAGGCTGGGGCCAACGTCCTGACTTTC. This sequence encodes CASSLGQGKAGANVLTF.

The CDR3 spells CASTQGLNSNYGYTF. The CDR3 region has the DNA TGTGCCAGCACCCAAGGACTTAACTCTAACTATGGCTACACCTTC. The V gene is TRBV5-6, the J gene TRBJ1-2; D ambiguous. V was cut by 6 bases and J by 0 bases, with 15 bases left in between. The germline gives CDR1 SGHDT, CDR2 YYEEEE. This CDR3 is built from 15 residues.

The V and J genes are TRBV20-1 and TRBJ1-5; 8 bases line up with TRBD1. The germline gives CDR1 DFQATT, CDR2 SNEGSKA (reference sequence). J was trimmed by 1 base and V by 3 bases; bases with no gene match: 8. This CDR3 is built from 16 residues. Here the CDR3 reads CSASRTGLLSNQPQHF. CDR3 DNA: TGCAGTGCTAGTCGGACAGGGTTGTTGAGCAATCAGCCCCAGCATTTT.

This clone has more than one count but fewer than ten. The V and J genes are TRBV19 and TRBJ1-2; 9 positions match TRBD1. V lost 5 bases, J lost 0 bases, and 10 bases stayed unmatched. Germline V gene data show CDR1 as LNHDA and CDR2 as SQIVND (reference sequence). CDR3 length: 17 amino acids. Written as DNA, the CDR3 is TGTGCCAGTAGTTCGGGACAGGGCTCGATCCCTAACTATGGCTACACCTTC. Translated, it gives CASSSGQGSIPNYGYTF.

The chain is built from TRBV27 and TRBJ2-7; maybe TRBD2 (5 bases). Between the trimmed V and J ends, which lost 4 bases and 2 bases, there was a span of 9 bases. The germline V gene encodes CDR1 MNHEY and CDR2 SMNVEV (reference sequence). The CDR3 is 13 amino acids. The CDR3 reads CASSSAGTYEQYF. The CDR3 DNA follows: TGTGCCAGCAGTTCGGCGGGCACCTACGAGCAGTACTTC.

This rearrangement joins TRBV7-6 to TRBJ2-5; 15 positions agree with TRBD2. The CDR3 extends over 16 amino acids. V shed 3 bases, J shed 2 bases, and the junction held 1 base outside the gene matches. Germline V lookup: CDR1 SGHVS, CDR2 FNYEAQ. The CDR3, as DNA: TGTGCCAGCAGCTTTGGACTAGCGGGGGGGCAAGAGACCCAGTACTTC. As protein: CASSFGLAGGQETQYF. The variable domain in full, with the rest retrieved from reference TRBV7-6 and TRBJ2-5, is GAGVSQSPRYKVTKRGQDVALRCDPISGHVSLYWYRQALGQGPEFLTYFNYEAQQDKSGLPNDRFSAERPEGSISTLTIQRTEQRDSAMYRCASSFGLAGGQETQYFGPGTRLLVL.

This rearrangement joins TRBV5-1 to TRBJ1-1, with D possibly matching TRBD1 (6 bases). Trimming stripped 0 bases from V and 4 bases from J, with 19 bases between. Germline lookup yields CDR1 SGHRS and CDR2 YFSETQ. The CDR3 spans 17 residues. In DNA, the CDR3 is TGCGCCAGCAGCTTGGTTTTTCCAGTGGGGACACTCACTGAAGCTTTCTTT. Translation: CASSLVFPVGTLTEAFF.

This chain connects TRBV29-1 to TRBJ1-1; D unclear. Germline V gene lookup returns CDR1 SQVTM and CDR2 ANQGSEA. V was clipped by 8 bases and J by 2 bases, with 9 bases between them. The CDR3 runs to 11 residues. The DNA for the CDR3 is TGCAGCTCCCGGGGAAACACTGAAGCTTTCTTT. Its protein is CSSRGNTEAFF.